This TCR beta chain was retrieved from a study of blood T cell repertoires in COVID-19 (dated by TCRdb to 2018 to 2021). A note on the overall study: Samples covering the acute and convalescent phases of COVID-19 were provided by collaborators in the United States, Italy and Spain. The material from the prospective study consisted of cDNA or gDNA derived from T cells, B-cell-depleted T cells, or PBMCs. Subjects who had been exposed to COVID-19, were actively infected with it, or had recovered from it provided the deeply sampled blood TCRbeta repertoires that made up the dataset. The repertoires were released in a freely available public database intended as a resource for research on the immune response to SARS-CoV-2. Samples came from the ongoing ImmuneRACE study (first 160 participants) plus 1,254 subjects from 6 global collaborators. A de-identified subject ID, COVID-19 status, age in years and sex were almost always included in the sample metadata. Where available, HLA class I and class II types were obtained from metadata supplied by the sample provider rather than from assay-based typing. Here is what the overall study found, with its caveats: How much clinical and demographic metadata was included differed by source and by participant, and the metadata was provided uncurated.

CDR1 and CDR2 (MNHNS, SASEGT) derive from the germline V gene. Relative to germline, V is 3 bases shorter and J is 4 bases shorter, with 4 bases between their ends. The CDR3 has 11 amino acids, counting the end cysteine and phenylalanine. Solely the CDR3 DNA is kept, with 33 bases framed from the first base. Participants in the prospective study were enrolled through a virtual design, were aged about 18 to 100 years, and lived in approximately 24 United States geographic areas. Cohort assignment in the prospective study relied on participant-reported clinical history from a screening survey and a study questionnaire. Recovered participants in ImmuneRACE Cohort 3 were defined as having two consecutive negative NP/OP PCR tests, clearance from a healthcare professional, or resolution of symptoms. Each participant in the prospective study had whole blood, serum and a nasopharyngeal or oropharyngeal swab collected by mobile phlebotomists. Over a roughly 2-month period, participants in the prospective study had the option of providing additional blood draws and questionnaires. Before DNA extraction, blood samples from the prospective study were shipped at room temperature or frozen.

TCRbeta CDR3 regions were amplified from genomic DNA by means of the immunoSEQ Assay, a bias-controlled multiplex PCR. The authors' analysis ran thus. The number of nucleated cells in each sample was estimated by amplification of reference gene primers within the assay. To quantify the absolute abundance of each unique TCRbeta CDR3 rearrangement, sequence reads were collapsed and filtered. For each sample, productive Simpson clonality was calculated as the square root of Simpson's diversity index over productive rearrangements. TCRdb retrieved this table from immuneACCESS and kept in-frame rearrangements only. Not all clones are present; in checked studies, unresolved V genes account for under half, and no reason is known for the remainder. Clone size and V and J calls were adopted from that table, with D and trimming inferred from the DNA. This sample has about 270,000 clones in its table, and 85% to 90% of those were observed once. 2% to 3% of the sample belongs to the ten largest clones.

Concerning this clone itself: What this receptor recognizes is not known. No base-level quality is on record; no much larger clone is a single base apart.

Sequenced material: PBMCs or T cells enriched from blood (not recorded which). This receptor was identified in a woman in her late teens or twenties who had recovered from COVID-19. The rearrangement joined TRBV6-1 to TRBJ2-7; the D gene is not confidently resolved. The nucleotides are TGTGCCAGCAGTGACGTATACGAGCAGTACTTC. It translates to CASSDVYEQYF.